This passage covers 18 T cell receptor beta chains from one sample sequenced in a study of blood T cells in healthy people across ages. Sample-barcoded 5' priming and a J-beta primer mix drove a second PCR of about 7 to 12 cycles. TCRdb ran MiXCR on the 5' RACE reads and lists one entry per CDR3 protein. The profile shows 1.5 million to 2 million distinct CDR3 sequences, roughly 32% of them singletons. The sequenced material came from blood. The source of these receptors is a woman aged 25 to 39 in good health.

V usage is TRBV20-1 and J usage is TRBJ2-7; 11 nucleotides agree with TRBD2. Germline assignment: CDR1 DFQATT and CDR2 SNEGSKA (reference sequence). The CDR3 spans 14 residues. Trimming cost V 6 bases and J 3 bases; bases outside gene matches: 7. The CDR3 reads CSATLAGGGYEQYF. The CDR3 DNA follows: TGCAGTGCAACCCTAGCGGGGGGTGGCTACGAGCAGTACTTC.

With respect to this clonotype: No conserved phenylalanine or tryptophan ends this CDR3, so it is likely a read error. The genes are TRBV4-2 and TRBJ2-3; TRBD2 agrees at 14 bases. This CDR3 has 18 residues. CDR1 and CDR2 (germline): LGHNA, YNFKEQ. With 4 bases clipped from V and 0 bases from J, the junction kept 6 bases outside the gene matches. The CDR3 loop reads CASSRRLAGGPSTDTQYL. The CDR3 bases are TGTGCCAGCAGCCGAAGACTAGCGGGGGGGCCTAGCACAGATACGCAGTATTTG.

J is TRBJ2-1 and V is TRBV29-1, with 7 bases aligning to TRBD2. V gave up 4 bases and J gave up 2 bases; unmatched junction bases: 2. The V gene's germline CDR1 is SQVTM and CDR2 ANQGSEA. The CDR3 is 13 amino acids. The CDR3 nucleotides are TGCAGCGTTGGGGGACTACCCTACAATGAGCAGTTCTTC. Translating gives CSVGGLPYNEQFF.

The V and J genes are TRBV30 and TRBJ2-2; D possibly corresponds to TRBD1 (5 bases). The V gene lost 0 bases and the J gene lost 6 bases, with 8 bases spanning the gap. The CDR3 is 13 residues long. Germline lookup yields CDR1 GTSNPN and CDR2 SVGIG (reference sequence). The CDR3 DNA reads as TGTGCCTGGAGTGTAAGCAGGGCCGGGGAGCTGTTTTTT. Translated, it gives CAWSVSRAGELFF.

The chain recombines TRBV29-1 with TRBJ2-1, with D possibly TRBD2 on 5 matching bases. Trimming removed 3 bases from V and 4 bases from J, with 19 bases in between. Germline V CDR1 and CDR2: SQVTM, ANQGSEA. The CDR3 extends over 16 amino acids. CDR3 protein: CSVESPMGREYNEQFF. In nucleotides, the CDR3 is TGCAGCGTTGAGTCCCCCATGGGGAGAGAATACAATGAGCAGTTCTTC.

To note about this clonotype: One junction end disagrees with the germline gene, perhaps due to a read error. The J gene is TRBJ2-1, the V gene TRBV11-1, with TRBD2 identical over 13 bases. In germline, CDR1 is SGHAT, CDR2 FQDESV (reference sequence). The CDR3 runs 16 residues. CDR3 in amino acids: CASSVGTSGTYDEQFF. For the CDR3, the DNA is TGTGCCAGCAGCGTAGGGACTAGCGGGACCTACGATGAGCAGTTCTTC.

The rearrangement links TRBV20-1 to TRBJ1-2; D not certain. Looked up from germline, CDR1 is DFQATT and CDR2 is SNEGSKA (reference sequence). This CDR3 is 11 amino acids long. CDR3 residues: CNGRFSYGYTF. In nucleotides, the CDR3 is TGCAATGGGCGCTTTAGCTATGGCTACACCTTC.

This clonotype was counted only a few times. The chain links TRBV6-5 to TRBJ1-5, with 9 nucleotides matching TRBD1. There are 18 residues in the CDR3. From germline, CDR1 is MNHEY and CDR2 SVGAGI. The J segment lost 2 bases and the V segment lost 1 base, leaving 9 bases of the junction unmatched. The CDR3 DNA follows: TGTGCCAGCAGTTACTTGGGGTCGGGACAGGGCGGCAATCAGCCCCAGCATTTT. Its translation is CASSYLGSGQGGNQPQHF.

The CDR3 loop reads CASSAGDGTDTQYF. CDR3 nucleotide sequence: TGTGCCAGCAGTGCGGGAGATGGAACAGATACGCAGTATTTT. The chain has TRBV2 and TRBJ2-3, with D possibly being TRBD2 (6 bases). The CDR3 spans 14 residues. Germline values: CDR1 SNHLY, CDR2 FYNNEI. Between the trimmed V and J ends, which lost 4 bases and 3 bases, there was a span of 11 bases.

V and J are TRBV7-9 and TRBJ2-7, with D perhaps assigned TRBD1 or TRBD2 (5 bases each). V lost 2 bases and J lost 2, with 13 bases in between. The V gene's germline CDR1 is SEHNR and CDR2 FQNEAQ (reference sequence). This CDR3 comprises 15 residues. CDR3 in amino acids: CASSLPPGDPYEQYF. The CDR3 DNA reads as TGTGCCAGCAGCTTACCCCCCGGGGACCCCTACGAGCAGTACTTC.

The chain has TRBV3-1 and TRBJ1-2, with D possibly being TRBD1 (5 bases). V dropped 5 bases and J dropped 3 bases, with 13 bases sitting between them. Germline CDR1 LGHDT, CDR2 YNNKEL (reference sequence). The CDR3 sequence is 14 residues long. The CDR3 loop reads CASSGTGDHYGYTF. CDR3 nucleotide sequence: TGTGCCAGCAGCGGGACCGGGGACCACTATGGCTACACCTTC.

This clonotype was picked up a small number of times. The V call is TRBV6-1, the J call TRBJ2-3; perhaps D is TRBD1 or TRBD2 (5 bases each). This CDR3 has 15 residues. Germline CDR1 and CDR2: MNHNS and SASEGT. The V gene lost 5 bases and the J gene lost 1 base, with 13 bases spanning the gap. CDR3 DNA: TGTGCCAGCAGTTCAGACGGGGCCCGCACAGATACGCAGTATTTT. Translating it yields CASSSDGARTDTQYF.

The chain recombines TRBV12-3 or TRBV12-4 with TRBJ2-3, with D tentatively TRBD2 (6 bases). The CDR3 loop spans 14 amino acids. With 5 bases removed from V and 7 bases from J, the gap between germline ends came to 16 bases. The CDR3 bases are TGTGCCAGCAGTCAAGGAGGGAGACTGTATACGCAGTATTTT. Protein: CASSQGGRLYTQYF.

On this clonotype itself: This could be a read error, since a much larger clone is one nucleotide away. V gene TRBV4-1 combines with J gene TRBJ2-7; D gene uncertain. CDR1 MGHRA and CDR2 YSYEKL come from the germline V gene. This CDR3 contains 13 residues. For the CDR3, the DNA is TGCGACAGCAGCCTAATAACCTCCTACGAGCAGTACTTC. Its translation: CDSSLITSYEQYF.

On this clonotype: Sequence at one end of the junction differs from germline and may be a read error. The chain has TRBV13 and TRBJ2-7, with TRBD2 as a possible D gene (6 bases). The CDR3 is 16 residues long. Germline CDR1 is PRHDT and CDR2 is FYEKMQ (reference sequence). CDR3 in DNA: TGTGCCGGCAGCTCGAGCGGGCGAAGGGGCGCTTACGAGCAGTACTTC. Its translation: CAGSSSGRRGAYEQYF.

Many counts were recorded for this clonotype. The chain combines TRBV20-1 with TRBJ2-7; D gene unclear. CDR3 length: 11 amino acids. CDR1 is DFQATT, CDR2 SNEGSKA, per germline (reference sequence). Deletions cut 6 bases from V and 0 bases from J, with 6 bases between. This CDR3 is CSAQVSYEQYF. For the CDR3, the DNA is TGCAGTGCACAAGTCTCCTACGAGCAGTACTTC.

This clonotype was seen once. The rearrangement joins TRBV7-8 to TRBJ2-1; a weak D match, TRBD1 (6 bases). V lost 5 bases and J 8 bases, leaving 16 bases between the germline ends. Germline V gene sequence: CDR1 SGHVS, CDR2 FQNEAQ. The CDR3 sequence is 14 residues long. The CDR3 sequence is CASSDQGIGDEQFF. The CDR3 region has the DNA TGTGCCAGCAGCGACCAGGGGATAGGGGATGAGCAGTTCTTC.

The chain joins TRBV24-1 to TRBJ2-1; no clear D gene. The J call could be wrong; TRBJ2-7 is a better fit for the DNA end. CDR1 and CDR2 from the germline V gene are KGHDR and SFDVKD. The CDR3 contains 12 residues. The CDR3 is CATSDFASEQYF. The CDR3 region has the DNA TGTGCCACCAGTGATTTTGCCTCCGAGCAGTACTTC.